The 24 T cell receptor beta chains below come from one sample, sequenced in a study of post-analysis software for immune sequencing data. Broader study findings: Patients showed TRBV5-6, TRBV5-1 and TRBV20-1 among five TRBV segments more frequent than in controls.

Prepared libraries of TCR beta cDNA carried unique molecular identifiers. Using its own MiXCR run on the PCR reads, TCRdb lists one record per CDR3 protein. Among about 770,000 distinct CDR3 sequences listed, around 42% were seen once. These receptors are not linked to any known antigen. Input material: blood. The receptors stem from a girl aged 5-17 years with multiple sclerosis.

The chain is built from TRBV5-1 and TRBJ2-3, with a possible D match to TRBD1 (5 bases). Trimming cost V 0 bases and J 4 bases, with 15 bases left between them. The germline V gene has CDR1 SGHRS and CDR2 YFSETQ. The CDR3 runs to 16 residues. The CDR3 loop is CASSLGAGKIADTQYF. Here the CDR3 DNA reads TGCGCCAGCAGCTTGGGCGCAGGGAAGATTGCAGATACGCAGTATTTT.

This clonotype showed up just a few times. A much more abundant neighbour one base away suggests this may be a read error. The rearrangement links TRBV20-1 to TRBJ2-6; D could derive from TRBD1 or TRBD2 (5 bases each). The V gene's germline CDR1 is DFQATT and CDR2 SNEGSKA (reference sequence). The CDR3 is 16 residues long. The CDR3 loop is CSAGGVGLSGANVRTF. The CDR3 region has the DNA TGCAGTGCTGGAGGTGTGGGGCTCTCTGGGGCCAACGTCCGGACTTTC.

The rearrangement joins TRBV5-5 to TRBJ2-5; D is uncertain. Germline values: CDR1 SGHKS, CDR2 YYEKEE (reference sequence). The V and J ends lost 7 bases and 7 bases respectively, with 11 bases between them. CDR3 length equals 11 residues. CDR3 amino acids: CASDSKGTQYF. The DNA of the CDR3 is TGTGCCAGCGACTCCAAAGGGACCCAGTACTTC.

This clonotype appeared a few times. This rearrangement joins TRBV5-1 to TRBJ2-1; D ambiguous. V was clipped by 1 base and J by 2 bases, with 7 bases between them. Germline CDR1 and CDR2: SGHRS and YFSETQ. The CDR3 sequence is 14 residues long. CDR3 in DNA: TGCGCCAGCAGCTTGCCCTCTACCTACAATGAGCAGTTCTTC. It translates to CASSLPSTYNEQFF.

This rearrangement joins TRBV20-1 to TRBJ1-5; a possible D gene is TRBD1 (6 bases). CDR1 is DFQATT and CDR2 is SNEGSKA in the germline V gene (reference sequence). The CDR3 is made up of 15 amino acids. Trimming shortened V by 6 bases and J by 0 bases, and 15 bases separated the two germline ends. The CDR3 region is CSAQRGGVSNQPQHF. The CDR3 DNA reads TGCAGTGCCCAGAGAGGGGGGGTTAGCAATCAGCCCCAGCATTTT.

V is TRBV7-8 and J is TRBJ2-3, with TRBD2 matching over 13 bases. The CDR3 sequence is 20 residues long. Germline-derived CDR1 and CDR2 are SGHVS and FQNEAQ. The V and J ends lost 4 bases and 2 bases, in that order; junction bases with no gene match: 15. This CDR3 reads CASSSLRWGTSGKATDTQYF. CDR3 DNA sequence: TGTGCCAGCAGCTCCCTAAGATGGGGGACTAGCGGGAAGGCCACAGATACGCAGTATTTT.

The chain recombines TRBV28 with TRBJ2-1, with 9 bases aligning to TRBD2. The length of the CDR3 is 14 residues. Per germline, CDR1 MDHEN and CDR2 SYDVKM. J lost 4 bases, V lost 7 bases, and 5 bases had no gene match. Here the CDR3 reads CASKGLAGYNEQFF. As DNA, the CDR3 is TGTGCCAGCAAGGGACTAGCAGGATACAATGAGCAGTTCTTC.

This clonotype occurred a few times. The V gene is TRBV10-3, the J gene TRBJ2-1, with D possibly TRBD1 on 6 matching bases. V lost 0 bases, J lost 2 bases, and 14 bases lay in between. The CDR3 has 17 residues. CDR1 is ENHRY, CDR2 SYGVKD, per germline. The CDR3, as DNA: TGTGCCATCAGTGAGTCTGGGGGCGGTACACCCTACAATGAGCAGTTCTTC. Translated, it gives CAISESGGGTPYNEQFF.

In its sample, this clonotype was seen a few times. The rearrangement uses TRBV29-1 and TRBJ1-2, with 7 nucleotides matching TRBD1. Germline-derived CDR1 and CDR2 are SQVTM and ANQGSEA. The CDR3 consists of 14 residues. V was clipped by 3 bases and J by 6 bases; unmatched bases: 10. The CDR3 sequence is CSVDEGAGPNGYTF. CDR3 nucleotide sequence: TGCAGCGTTGACGAGGGGGCAGGTCCTAATGGCTACACCTTC.

The chain couples TRBV5-5 to TRBJ2-1; D may be TRBD2 (6 bases). V was pared by 0 bases and J by 1 base, with 11 bases between. The germline V gene has CDR1 SGHKS and CDR2 YYEKEE (reference sequence). The CDR3 extends over 16 amino acids. The CDR3 reads CASSLVVSGSYNEQFF. DNA of the CDR3: TGTGCCAGCAGCTTGGTGGTTAGCGGATCCTACAATGAGCAGTTCTTC.

This clonotype was counted many times. The V call is TRBV12-3 or TRBV12-4, the J call TRBJ2-7; the match to TRBD2 covers 10 bases. The CDR3 has 14 amino acids. The ends lost 5 bases at V and 3 bases at J; junction bases unmatched: 4. CDR3 amino acids: CASSLSSGSYEQYF. The CDR3 DNA reads TGTGCCAGCAGTCTGTCTAGCGGGAGCTACGAGCAGTACTTC.

The V call is TRBV28, the J call TRBJ1-2; D is perhaps TRBD1 (5 bases). In germline, CDR1 is MDHEN, CDR2 SYDVKM. V was shortened by 9 bases and J by 6 bases, with 23 bases between the two germline ends. CDR3 length: 15 amino acids. CDR3 bases: TGTGCCAGTCTCTATGGGCAGGGTGGTGAGAATGGCTACACCTTC. It translates to CASLYGQGGENGYTF.

This chain links TRBV20-1 with TRBJ1-4; D remains unclear. The CDR3 length is 16 residues. Trimming pared 0 bases from V and 4 bases from J, leaving 15 bases between. The germline CDR1 and CDR2 sequences are DFQATT and SNEGSKA (reference sequence). The CDR3 spells CSARDNSHAGNEKLFF. As DNA, the CDR3 is TGCAGTGCTAGAGATAACTCGCACGCGGGTAATGAAAAACTGTTTTTT.

The rearrangement links TRBV5-1 to TRBJ1-2; D gene unclear. This CDR3 is 14 amino acids long. Germline V gene data show CDR1 as SGHRS and CDR2 as YFSETQ. The ends were cut back, 4 bases at V and 8 bases at J, with 18 bases in the middle. CDR3 sequence reads: CASSLQDGILGYTF. In nucleotides, the CDR3 is TGCGCCAGCAGCCTTCAAGACGGTATATTAGGCTACACCTTC.

This clonotype was observed a handful of times. This chain links TRBV7-2 with TRBJ2-3, with 10 bases aligning to TRBD1. V lost 5 bases, J lost 2 bases, and 7 bases stayed unmatched. This CDR3 comprises 16 residues. Germline loops: CDR1 SGHTA, CDR2 FQGNSA. The CDR3, as DNA: TGTGCCAGCAGCCACTGGACAGGGGGGAACACAGATACGCAGTATTTT. Amino acid sequence: CASSHWTGGNTDTQYF.

The V gene is TRBV9, the J gene TRBJ2-5; D possibly corresponds to TRBD1 (8 bases). With the DNA end fitting TRBJ2-7 better, the J assignment may be wrong. The CDR3 has 14 amino acids. CDR1 and CDR2 from the germline V gene are SGDLS and YYNGEE. The CDR3 sequence: CASSPWTGRDEQYF. The CDR3 DNA reads as TGTGCCAGCAGCCCATGGACAGGGAGGGACGAGCAGTACTTC.

A few counts support this clonotype. The CDR3 reads CATSRVGSSYEQYF. CDR3 nucleotides: TGTGCCACCAGCAGAGTTGGGAGCTCCTACGAGCAGTACTTC. The chain has TRBV15 and TRBJ2-7; a weak D match, TRBD2 (5 bases). V was trimmed by 1 base and J by 0 bases, leaving 7 bases between them. The CDR3 spans 14 residues. Per germline, CDR1 LNHNV and CDR2 YYDKDF (reference sequence).

V usage is TRBV3-1 and J usage is TRBJ1-1, with a tentative D call TRBD1 (6 bases). The V and J ends lost 1 base and 1 base respectively, with 22 bases between them. The germline V gene has CDR1 LGHDT and CDR2 YNNKEL (reference sequence). The CDR3 runs 19 residues. The CDR3 loop reads CASSQVGGNRVERNTEAFF. CDR3 DNA: TGTGCCAGCAGCCAAGTTGGCGGGAACAGGGTTGAGAGGAACACTGAAGCTTTCTTT.

The gene calls are TRBV6-5 and TRBJ1-4, with 7 bases fitting TRBD1. CDR1 and CDR2 from the germline V gene are MNHEY and SVGAGI. The CDR3 sequence is 14 residues long. J was trimmed by 7 bases and V by 8 bases; bases with no gene match: 10. The CDR3 DNA sequence: TGTGCCAGCGGCCGACAGGGTTCGCGTGAAAAACTGTTTTTT. Translated, it gives CASGRQGSREKLFF.

This clonotype appeared a few times. V usage is TRBV24-1 and J usage is TRBJ1-1; D gene unclear. V lost 9 bases and J lost 4, with 8 bases in between. Per germline, CDR1 KGHDR and CDR2 SFDVKD. The CDR3 is 11 amino acids. Here the CDR3 DNA reads TGTGCCACCCGGTTGGGCACTGAAGCTTTCTTT. Protein product: CATRLGTEAFF.

This clonotype was detected a few times. V is TRBV5-1 and J is TRBJ2-5; D gene ambiguous. CDR3 length: 11 residues. V dropped 4 bases and J dropped 3 bases, with 4 bases sitting between them. Looked up from germline, CDR1 is SGHRS and CDR2 is YFSETQ. The CDR3 region is CASSTEETQYF. In DNA, the CDR3 is TGCGCCAGCAGCACGGAAGAGACCCAGTACTTC.

The gene calls are TRBV9 and TRBJ2-1, with 8 bases matching TRBD2. CDR1 is SGDLS and CDR2 is YYNGEE in the germline V gene. V shed 4 bases, J shed 8 bases, and the junction held 8 bases outside the gene matches. The CDR3 runs to 14 residues. CDR3 sequence: CASSPGTSYDEQFF. The DNA for the CDR3 is TGTGCCAGCAGCCCTGGGACTAGTTACGATGAGCAGTTCTTC.

The table lists this clonotype with many counts. The chain has TRBV5-1 and TRBJ1-2; tentative D call: TRBD1 (5 bases). The CDR3 totals 13 residues. V shed 0 bases and J shed 6 bases, with 9 bases lying between them. Germline CDR1 and CDR2: SGHRS and YFSETQ. DNA of the CDR3: TGCGCCAGCAGCTTGGCGGGGACGGATGGCTACACCTTC. Its translation: CASSLAGTDGYTF.

V and J are TRBV5-1 and TRBJ2-7; TRBD1 matches at 9 bases. CDR3 length equals 15 residues. Germline CDR1 and CDR2: SGHRS and YFSETQ. Trimming at V came to 1 base and at J to 6 bases, leaving 8 bases not matched to a gene. The DNA of the CDR3 is TGCGCCAGCAGCTTGAGCCCCGGACAGGGGACCGAGCAGTACTTC. This gives the protein CASSLSPGQGTEQYF.